The present TCR beta chain was sequenced within a study of blood T cell repertoires in COVID-19. Looking at the study overall: The United States, Italy and Spain were the sources of the acute and convalescent COVID-19 samples. T cells, B-cell-depleted T cells, or PBMCs supplied cDNA or gDNA.

As originally analysed: Estimation of nucleated cell counts was performed using reference gene primer amplification. The assay was immunoSEQ multiplex PCR, and TCRdb's table has in-frame clones only and misses some. Clone size and the V and J calls come from that table; the DNA yielded D and trimming. The sample yields around 140,000 clones, roughly three quarters seen once. Germline lookup yields CDR1 SNHLY and CDR2 FYNNEI. The V end was cut by 6 bases, the J end by 4 bases, with 16 bases between. This CDR3 region has 15 residues. V and J are TRBV2 and TRBJ1-5; TRBD1 is a possible D gene (6 bases). Sequencing was performed on peripheral blood. The source of this sequence is a woman in her sixties or seventies with acute or convalescent COVID-19. The CDR3 DNA reads TGTGCCAGCAGCCGAAGCACAGGGTGGAATCAGCCCCAGCATTTT. Translated, it gives CASSRSTGWNQPQHF.